Each of the 29 T cell receptor beta chains below was sequenced from the same sample in a study of blood T cells in healthy people across ages. For the second PCR, which ran for roughly 6 to 12 cycles, a sample-barcoded 5' primer and a J-beta primer mix were used. MiXCR was run by TCRdb on the 5' RACE reads, yielding one entry per CDR3 protein. The repertoire holds about 1,400,000 distinct CDR3 sequences, roughly 40% seen once, with roughly 8.2% in the top ten. Sequenced input: blood. Source of these receptors: a woman between 18 and 29 years old in good health.

This clonotype was observed once. This rearrangement joins TRBV29-1 to TRBJ1-2; 10 bases agree with TRBD1. This CDR3 is 12 amino acids long. Germline V gene lookup returns CDR1 SQVTM and CDR2 ANQGSEA. V shed 5 bases, J shed 10 bases, and the junction held 7 bases outside the gene matches. CDR3 DNA sequence: TGCAGCGTTCCGGGACAGGGGAATGACTACACCTTC. Amino acid sequence: CSVPGQGNDYTF.

V and J are TRBV20-1 and TRBJ2-1, with D perhaps given as TRBD1 or TRBD2 (5 bases each). With 3 bases removed from V and 13 bases from J, the gap between germline ends came to 19 bases. The CDR3 runs to 13 residues. The germline V gene has CDR1 DFQATT and CDR2 SNEGSKA (reference sequence). In nucleotides, the CDR3 is TGCAGTGCTAGCTCAGGGTTCCCAGGGACCCAGTTCTTC. Protein sequence: CSASSGFPGTQFF.

The chain links TRBV6-5 to TRBJ1-2; no reliable D call. There are 14 residues in the CDR3. The germline gives CDR1 MNHEY, CDR2 SVGAGI. V lost 2 bases, J lost 5 bases, and 12 bases lay in between. In DNA, the CDR3 is TGTGCCAGCAGTTACGGGCAGGACCCGTATGGCTACACCTTC. Amino acid sequence: CASSYGQDPYGYTF.

About this clonotype itself: At one of its ends the junction is not consistent with the germline gene, which may arise from a read error. The chain is built from TRBV5-1 and TRBJ2-4; D tentatively fits TRBD1 or TRBD2 (8 bases each). The J call could be wrong; TRBJ2-7 is a better fit for the DNA end. CDR3 length: 19 amino acids. The germline gives CDR1 SGHRS, CDR2 YFSETQ. DNA for the CDR3: TGCGTCAGCAGCAGCTCGACAGGGGACGGTAGCGGGGATTATTACGAGCAGTACTTC. The encoded protein is CVSSSSTGDGSGDYYEQYF.

This chain connects TRBV7-9 to TRBJ1-1; TRBD1 might be the D (6 bases). Germline lookup yields CDR1 SEHNR and CDR2 FQNEAQ (reference sequence). This CDR3 has 15 amino acids. V lost 4 bases and J lost 3, with 15 bases in between. CDR3 sequence (DNA): TGTGCCAGCAGCTGGGGGGGGCACCCTGACACTGAAGCTTTCTTT. This translates into CASSWGGHPDTEAFF.

The CDR3 loop reads CASRGAADTQYF. The CDR3 bases are TGCGCCAGCAGAGGGGCGGCAGATACGCAGTATTTT. The genes are TRBV4-1 and TRBJ2-3; TRBD1 is a possible D gene (5 bases). The germline V gene has CDR1 MGHRA and CDR2 YSYEKL. CDR3 size: 12 residues. V lost 6 bases to trimming and J lost 4 bases, with 8 bases between them.

This sequence joins TRBV3-1 and TRBJ1-2; 8 nucleotides align to TRBD1. Germline V gives CDR1 LGHDT, CDR2 YNNKEL (reference sequence). V was pared by 0 bases and J by 8 bases, with 11 bases of the junction left unmatched. There are 16 residues in the CDR3. CDR3 amino acids: CASSQDGAGGLRGYTF. The DNA of the CDR3 is TGTGCCAGCAGCCAAGATGGGGCAGGGGGCTTGCGGGGCTACACCTTC. Filled out from reference TRBV3-1 and TRBJ1-2, the complete variable domain reads DTAVSQTPKYLVTQMGNDKSIKCEQNLGHDTMYWYKQDSKKFLKIMFSYNNKELIINETVPNRFSPKSPDKAHLNLHINSLELGDSAVYFCASSQDGAGGLRGYTFGSGTRLTVV.

The chain joins TRBV28 to TRBJ1-2; perhaps TRBD1 as D (5 bases). The V end lost 11 bases, the J end lost 7 bases, and 17 bases lay between the germline ends. Germline values: CDR1 MDHEN, CDR2 SYDVKM. This CDR3 is built from 12 residues. CDR3 DNA: TGTGCCTCTTATAGGGTGGGGCCTGGCTACACCTTC. Translating it yields CASYRVGPGYTF.

This clonotype was found once. CDR3 amino acids: CASRTPGQGFHEQYF. Here the CDR3 DNA reads TGTGCCAGCAGGACCCCCGGACAGGGTTTCCACGAGCAGTACTTC. This chain joins TRBV6-1 and TRBJ2-5; TRBD1 matches at 8 bases. The J call may be mistaken, given a closer DNA end match to TRBJ2-7. Germline V lookup: CDR1 MNHNS, CDR2 SASEGT. The CDR3 runs 15 residues.

This clonotype showed up just once. The germline gene is not matched at one end of the junction; a read error may be the cause. The genes are TRBV6-5 and TRBJ2-1; 10 positions agree with TRBD2. Germline lookup yields CDR1 MNHEY and CDR2 SVGAGI. This CDR3 spans 16 amino acids. The CDR3 protein is CTSTPLAGATDNEQFF. CDR3 bases: TGTACCAGCACCCCGCTAGCGGGGGCCACCGACAATGAGCAGTTCTTC.

This clonotype was detected a few times. V gene TRBV6-1 combines with J gene TRBJ2-5; 8 bases agree with TRBD1. From germline, CDR1 is MNHNS and CDR2 SASEGT. Trimming removed 8 bases from V and 9 bases from J; junction bases left unmatched: 14. The CDR3 sequence is 14 residues long. The CDR3 is CASPTGDPSRPQYF. The CDR3 coding sequence is TGTGCCAGCCCGACAGGGGACCCTTCCAGACCCCAGTACTTC.

The sample holds a few counts of this clonotype. The chain carries TRBV27 and TRBJ2-3; no clear D gene. The CDR3 runs to 16 residues. CDR1 and CDR2 from the germline V gene are MNHEY and SMNVEV (reference sequence). The V end lost 10 bases, the J end lost 0 bases, and 20 bases lay between the germline ends. The CDR3 nucleotides read TGTGCCACTAATGTCTCGCCGGGCTTTAGCACAGATACGCAGTATTTT. Its protein product is CATNVSPGFSTDTQYF.

The CDR3 DNA follows: TGCGCCAGCAGAGAAGGGACAGGGAACGCAGATACGCAGTATTTT. Amino acid sequence: CASREGTGNADTQYF. The chain couples TRBV5-1 to TRBJ2-3; TRBD1 agrees at 9 bases. V lost 5 bases to trimming and J lost 4 bases; unmatched junction nucleotides: 8. Per the germline V gene, CDR1 is SGHRS and CDR2 is YFSETQ. The CDR3 runs 15 residues.

The chain links TRBV7-2 to TRBJ2-2, with D tentatively TRBD1 (5 bases). This CDR3 is 14 amino acids long. V gave up 5 bases and J gave up 8 bases, with 15 bases separating them. The germline V gene has CDR1 SGHTA and CDR2 FQGNSA. The CDR3 loop is CASSRTRVVGELFF. Here the CDR3 DNA reads TGTGCCAGCAGCCGAACCAGGGTCGTAGGGGAGCTGTTTTTT. Drawing the rest from reference TRBV7-2 and TRBJ2-2, the complete variable domain is GAGVSQSPSNKVTEKGKDVELRCDPISGHTALYWYRQSLGQGLEFLIYFQGNSAPDKSGLPSDRFSAERTGGSVSTLTIQRTQQEDSAVYLCASSRTRVVGELFFGEGSRLTVL.

The chain uses TRBV27 and TRBJ1-1, with 12 nucleotides matching TRBD1. The CDR3 is made up of 15 amino acids. The J segment lost 4 bases and the V segment lost 5 bases, leaving 5 bases of the junction unmatched. Germline V lookup: CDR1 MNHEY, CDR2 SMNVEV (reference sequence). CDR3 DNA: TGTGCCAGCAGTGGGGACAGGGGGCGAAGCACTGAAGCTTTCTTT. Translation gives CASSGDRGRSTEAFF.

This clonotype was picked up a small number of times. V gene TRBV6-5 combines with J gene TRBJ1-1, with 7 bases fitting TRBD1. Germline CDR1 reads MNHEY; CDR2 reads SVGAGI. V was clipped by 0 bases and J by 3 bases; unmatched bases: 16. The CDR3 covers 19 residues. The CDR3 DNA reads as TGTGCCAGCAGTTACTCCTTTATCGGTACAGGGGCTCGGGACACTGAAGCTTTCTTT. Protein product: CASSYSFIGTGARDTEAFF.

This chain links TRBV20-1 with TRBJ1-1; D gene uncertain. V was trimmed by 6 bases and J by 6 bases, leaving 17 bases between them. This CDR3 is 13 amino acids long. CDR1 is DFQATT, CDR2 SNEGSKA, per germline (reference sequence). CDR3 DNA sequence: TGCAGTGCCAACACTTCCCCCGGCGCTGAAGCTTTCTTT. It yields the protein CSANTSPGAEAFF.

This clonotype was detected many times. The chain is built from TRBV29-1 and TRBJ1-2, with D tentatively TRBD1 (5 bases). CDR1 is SQVTM and CDR2 is ANQGSEA in the germline V gene. Deletions cut 1 base from V and 4 bases from J, with 10 bases between. This CDR3 has 13 residues. The CDR3: CSVEAQGVYGYTF. CDR3 bases: TGCAGCGTTGAAGCTCAGGGTGTCTATGGCTACACCTTC.

The chain carries TRBV4-2 and TRBJ2-1; 12 bases match TRBD2. Germline loops: CDR1 LGHNA, CDR2 YNFKEQ. The CDR3 consists of 17 residues. V gave up 4 bases and J gave up 6 bases; unmatched junction bases: 10. The CDR3 nucleotides are TGTGCCAGCAGCCCTGATGAGACTAGCGGGGGATTCAATGAGCAGTTCTTC. Translation: CASSPDETSGGFNEQFF.

Turning to this clonotype: A much larger clone lies one base from this, so it may be a read error. This chain uses TRBV20-1 with TRBJ2-3; a possible D gene is TRBD1 (5 bases). The CDR3 totals 13 residues. Germline CDR1 and CDR2: DFQATT and SNEGSKA (reference sequence). Here the CDR3 DNA reads TGTGCCTGGAGCCAGGACATAACAGATACGCAGTATTTT. Protein sequence: CAWSQDITDTQYF.

This clonotype has more than one count but fewer than ten. The CDR3 coding sequence is TGTGCCAGCAGCTATCGTAACCAGCGGTCCTCCCCTGGGACCCAGTACTTC. It yields the protein CASSYRNQRSSPGTQYF. The chain links TRBV4-2 to TRBJ2-7, with D possibly being TRBD2 (5 bases). The J call may be faulty, since TRBJ2-5 better matches the DNA end. Looked up from germline, CDR1 is LGHNA and CDR2 is YNFKEQ. This CDR3 is 17 amino acids long.

The chain recombines TRBV12-3 or TRBV12-4 with TRBJ2-7; D is tentatively TRBD1 or TRBD2 (6 bases each). The CDR3 runs to 14 residues. Trimming stripped 6 bases from V and 7 bases from J, with 19 bases between. CDR3 DNA: TGTGCCAGCAGCGGGGGCGGGACCTACAATGAGCAGTACTTC. It yields the protein CASSGGGTYNEQYF.

This clonotype was counted between two and nine times. The chain couples TRBV20-1 to TRBJ1-1; D not resolved. Trimming stripped 2 bases from V and 2 bases from J, with 3 bases between. The CDR3 runs to 11 residues. CDR1 and CDR2 from the germline V gene are DFQATT and SNEGSKA (reference sequence). The CDR3 DNA is TGCAGTGCTAGATCTAACACTGAAGCTTTCTTT. Protein product: CSARSNTEAFF.

The chain has TRBV2 and TRBJ2-6; D gene uncertain. The V end lost 5 bases, the J end lost 0 bases, and 11 bases lay between the germline ends. This CDR3 is 16 amino acids long. Germline CDR1 and CDR2: SNHLY and FYNNEI. CDR3 DNA: TGTGCCAGCAGTACTTACCTAAGCTCTGGGGCCAACGTCCTGACTTTC. Translated, it gives CASSTYLSSGANVLTF.

This clonotype was observed a few times. CDR3 sequence reads: CATAGTSGYNEQFF. The CDR3 DNA reads as TGTGCCACCGCCGGGACTAGCGGCTACAATGAGCAGTTCTTC. This chain uses TRBV10-3 with TRBJ2-1; 11 bases line up with TRBD2. From germline, CDR1 is ENHRY and CDR2 SYGVKD. V gave up 10 bases and J gave up 3 bases; unmatched junction bases: 5. The CDR3 contains 14 residues.

This rearrangement joins TRBV20-1 to TRBJ1-1; 12 bases match TRBD1. The germline gives CDR1 DFQATT, CDR2 SNEGSKA (reference sequence). This CDR3 contains 17 residues. The junction had 12 bases not matched to a gene; V was cut back by 3 bases and J by 4 bases. The CDR3 sequence is CSASKPGTGGDGTEAFF. The CDR3 region has the DNA TGCAGTGCTAGTAAACCCGGGACAGGGGGCGATGGCACTGAAGCTTTCTTT.

The chain couples TRBV4-2 to TRBJ2-3; 10 bases map to TRBD2. This CDR3 has 20 residues. Germline V gene data show CDR1 as LGHNA and CDR2 as YNFKEQ. Trimming removed 0 bases from V and 5 bases from J; junction bases left unmatched: 17. CDR3 protein: CASSQDLLGLAGARGDTQYF. CDR3 DNA sequence: TGTGCCAGCAGCCAAGATCTGCTTGGCCTAGCGGGGGCTAGAGGAGATACGCAGTATTTT.

This clonotype was counted a few times. V and J are TRBV9 and TRBJ1-1; 7 bases match TRBD1. Trimming cost V 2 bases and J 7 bases; bases outside gene matches: 8. Germline CDR1 reads SGDLS; CDR2 reads YYNGEE. The CDR3 extends over 14 amino acids. The CDR3 nucleotides read TGTGCCAGCAGCGTGTGGACAGGCCGGGTTGAAGCTTTCTTT. Its translation is CASSVWTGRVEAFF.

V gene TRBV27 combines with J gene TRBJ2-7; the D is unclear. The CDR3 contains 10 residues. The germline V gene has CDR1 MNHEY and CDR2 SMNVEV (reference sequence). CDR3 sequence reads: CEIEAYEQYF. As DNA, the CDR3 is TGTGAAATCGAGGCCTACGAGCAGTACTTC.